Listed below are T cell receptor beta chains from one sample, sequenced in a study of T cell clonotyping in hematopoietic cell transplantation. The repertoire was sequenced with immunoSEQ multiplex PCR; TCRdb's copy has only in-frame clones and lacks some. The table shows about 70,000 clones, with around 94% occurring only once. Sequencing used peripheral blood mononuclear cells. Receptor source: a man aged 45-65 years in good health. Some clones in this sample may be carry-over from other donors' samples. Each CDR3 is given with its conserved first and last residue. Each record gives: clone size, D gene, J gene, V gene, CDR3 protein, CDR3 DNA. D genes are given only for firm matches. Clone size, where shown, is once, few, many, or a class for clones that have expanded.

>.|TRBD1|TRBJ2-3|TRBV28
CASSGGQSPDTQYF
TGTGCCAGCAGTGGGGGACAGAGTCCAGATACGCAGTATTTT
>.|.|TRBJ1-2|TRBV6-1
CASSASTEPHGYTF
TGTGCCAGCAGTGCCTCGACGGAACCCCATGGCTACACCTTC
>.|.|TRBJ1-2|TRBV18
CASSPPEAPNYGYTF
TGTGCCAGCTCACCACCCGAAGCACCTAACTATGGCTACACCTTC
>.|TRBD1|TRBJ1-5|TRBV28
CASSQGGSRNQPQHF
TGTGCCAGCAGTCAGGGGGGGTCGCGAAATCAGCCCCAGCATTTT
>.|.|TRBJ2-7|TRBV29-1
CSVEETRSYEQYF
TGCAGCGTTGAAGAGACAAGATCCTACGAGCAGTACTTC
>.|.|TRBJ2-2|TRBV29-1
CSVGSGLGDTGELFF
TGCAGCGTTGGGAGTGGGTTAGGGGACACCGGGGAGCTGTTTTTT
>once|TRBD1|TRBJ1-2|TRBV6-5
CASSYGTGRDGYTF
TGTGCCAGCAGTTACGGGACAGGGAGGGATGGCTACACCTTC
>.|.|TRBJ2-7|TRBV4-1
CASSQIGAGTSYEQYF
TGCGCCAGCAGCCAAATTGGTGCGGGGACCTCCTACGAGCAGTACTTC
>.|.|TRBJ2-3|TRBV6-5
CASSYVGGSTDTQYF
TGTGCCAGCAGTTACGTCGGGGGTAGCACAGATACGCAGTATTTT
>.|.|TRBJ1-1|TRBV4-2
CASSQDNGREAFF
TGTGCCAGCAGCCAAGATAACGGCCGTGAAGCTTTCTTT
>.|.|TRBJ1-1|TRBV5-1
CASSYEGVGGPEAFF
TGCGCCAGCAGCTACGAGGGGGTCGGAGGCCCTGAAGCTTTCTTT
>.|TRBD2|TRBJ2-7|TRBV7-8
CASSLQGTSGYEQYF
TGTGCCAGCAGCTTACAGGGGACTAGCGGCTACGAGCAGTACTTC
>.|TRBD2|TRBJ2-7|TRBV28
CASSDPGLAGVPYEQYF
TGTGCCAGCAGTGACCCGGGACTAGCGGGGGTCCCCTACGAGCAGTACTTC
>.|.|TRBJ1-1|TRBV6-5
CASSYSWQGNTEAFF
TGTGCCAGCAGTTACTCGTGGCAGGGGAACACTGAAGCTTTCTTT
>.|.|TRBJ1-1|TRBV25-1
CASSETQQGEAFF
TGTGCCAGCAGTGAAACGCAACAGGGTGAAGCTTTCTTT
>.|.|TRBJ1-3|TRBV7-2
CASSFNVKADSGNTIYF
TGTGCCAGCAGCTTCAATGTAAAAGCGGACTCTGGAAACACCATATATTTT
>.|.|TRBJ1-1|TRBV27
CASRAVDTEAFF
TGTGCCAGCAGGGCCGTGGACACTGAAGCTTTCTTT